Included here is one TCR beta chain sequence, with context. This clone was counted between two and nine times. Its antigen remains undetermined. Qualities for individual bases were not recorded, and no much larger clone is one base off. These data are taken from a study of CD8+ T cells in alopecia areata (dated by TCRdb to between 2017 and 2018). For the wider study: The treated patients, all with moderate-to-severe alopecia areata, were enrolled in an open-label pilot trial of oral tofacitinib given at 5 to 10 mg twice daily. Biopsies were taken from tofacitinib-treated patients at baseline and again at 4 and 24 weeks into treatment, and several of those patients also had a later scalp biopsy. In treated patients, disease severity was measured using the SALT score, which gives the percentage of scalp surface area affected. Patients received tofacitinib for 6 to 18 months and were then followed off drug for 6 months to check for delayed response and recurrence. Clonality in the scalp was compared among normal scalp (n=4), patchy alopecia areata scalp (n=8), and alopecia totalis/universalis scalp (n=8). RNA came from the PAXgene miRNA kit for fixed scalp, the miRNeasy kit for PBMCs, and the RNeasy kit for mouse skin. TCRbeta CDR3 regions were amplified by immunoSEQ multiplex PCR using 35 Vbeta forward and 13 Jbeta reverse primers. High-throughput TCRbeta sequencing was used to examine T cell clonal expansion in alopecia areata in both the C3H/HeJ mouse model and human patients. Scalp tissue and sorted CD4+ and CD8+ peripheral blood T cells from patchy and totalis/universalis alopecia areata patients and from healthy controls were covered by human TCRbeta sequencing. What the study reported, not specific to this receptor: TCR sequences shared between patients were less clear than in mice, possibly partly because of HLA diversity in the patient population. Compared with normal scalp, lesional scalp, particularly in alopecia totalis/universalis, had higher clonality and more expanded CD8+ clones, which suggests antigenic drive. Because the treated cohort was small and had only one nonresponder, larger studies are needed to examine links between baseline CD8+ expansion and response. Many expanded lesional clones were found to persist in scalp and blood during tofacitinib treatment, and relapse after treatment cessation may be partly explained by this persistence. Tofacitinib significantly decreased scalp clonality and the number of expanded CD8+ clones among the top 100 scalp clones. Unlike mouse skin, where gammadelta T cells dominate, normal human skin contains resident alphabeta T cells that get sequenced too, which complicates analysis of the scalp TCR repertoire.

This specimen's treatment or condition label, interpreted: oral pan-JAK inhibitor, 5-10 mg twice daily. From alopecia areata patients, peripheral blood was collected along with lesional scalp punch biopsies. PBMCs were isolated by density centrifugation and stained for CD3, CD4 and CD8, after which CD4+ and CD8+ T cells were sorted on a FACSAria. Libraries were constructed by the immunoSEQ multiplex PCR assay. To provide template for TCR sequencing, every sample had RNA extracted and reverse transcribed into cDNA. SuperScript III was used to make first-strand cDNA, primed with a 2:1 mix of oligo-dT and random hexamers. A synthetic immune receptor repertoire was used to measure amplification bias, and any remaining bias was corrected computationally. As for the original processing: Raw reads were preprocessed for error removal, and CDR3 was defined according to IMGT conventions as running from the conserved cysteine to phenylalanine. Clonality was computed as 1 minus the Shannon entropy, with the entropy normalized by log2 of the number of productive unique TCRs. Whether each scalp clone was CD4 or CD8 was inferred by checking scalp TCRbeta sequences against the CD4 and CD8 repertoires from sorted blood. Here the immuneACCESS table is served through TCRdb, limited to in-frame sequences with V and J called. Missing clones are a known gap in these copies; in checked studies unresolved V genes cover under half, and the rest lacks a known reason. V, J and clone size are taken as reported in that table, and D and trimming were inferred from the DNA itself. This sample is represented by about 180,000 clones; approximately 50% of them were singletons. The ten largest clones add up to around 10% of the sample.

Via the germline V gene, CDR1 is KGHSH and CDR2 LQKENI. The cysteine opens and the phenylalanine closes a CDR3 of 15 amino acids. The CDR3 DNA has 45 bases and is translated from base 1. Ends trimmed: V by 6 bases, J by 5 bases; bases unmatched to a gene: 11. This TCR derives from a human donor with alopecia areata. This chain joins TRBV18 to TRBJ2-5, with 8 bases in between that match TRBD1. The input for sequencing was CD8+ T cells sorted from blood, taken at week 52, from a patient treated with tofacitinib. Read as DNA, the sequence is TGTGCCAGCTCCCCTGGGCAGGGGGCTGTCGAGACCCAGTACTTC. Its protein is CASSPGQGAVETQYF. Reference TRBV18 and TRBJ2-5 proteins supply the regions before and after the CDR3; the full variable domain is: NAGVMQNPRHLVRRRGQEARLRCSPMKGHSHVYWYRQLPEEGLKFMVYLQKENIIDESGMPKERFSAEFPKEGPSILRIQQVVRGDSAAYFCASSPGQGAVETQYFGPGTRLLVL.